The 31 T cell receptor beta chains below come from one sample, sequenced in a study of T cell responses to AZD1222 COVID-19 vaccine. The protocol was immunoSEQ multiplex PCR, while the TCRdb copy is restricted to in-frame clones and leaves out a portion. The data contain around 180,000 clones, 88% of them singletons. The starting material was peripheral blood, obtained 28 days after the second AZD1222 dose. The receptors come from an adult who received the AZD1222 COVID-19 vaccine.

V and J are TRBV7-9 and TRBJ2-6; D possibly corresponds to TRBD1 (6 bases). The germline V gene encodes CDR1 SEHNR and CDR2 FQNEAQ (reference sequence). CDR3 length: 18 amino acids. Trimming removed 2 bases from V and 0 bases from J, with 14 bases in between. In DNA, the CDR3 is TGTGCCAGCAGCTTAAAGTCAGGGGTCTTCTCTGGGGCCAACGTCCTGACTTTC. It is translated as CASSLKSGVFSGANVLTF.

CDR3 nucleotide sequence: TGTGCCTGGCAGGGACAGGGGGCTTTGCAGCCCCAGCATTTT. It yields the protein CAWQGQGALQPQHF. The chain has TRBV30 and TRBJ1-5, with 12 bases matching TRBD1. With V trimmed by 5 bases and J by 7 bases, 6 bases remained unmatched. CDR1 GTSNPN and CDR2 SVGIG come from the germline V gene (reference sequence). CDR3 length equals 14 residues.

The chain has TRBV6-5 and TRBJ2-1, with 7 nucleotides matching TRBD1. This CDR3 spans 11 amino acids. The germline CDR1 and CDR2 sequences are MNHEY and SVGAGI. J gave up 13 bases and V 5 bases, and 5 bases lay outside the gene matches. The chain's CDR3 is CASSTTGTQFF. In DNA form, the CDR3 reads TGTGCCAGCAGTACGACAGGGACCCAGTTCTTC.

The genes are TRBV27 and TRBJ2-3, with D uncertain. Trimming removed 3 bases from V and 4 bases from J, with 8 bases in between. The germline V gene has CDR1 MNHEY and CDR2 SMNVEV (reference sequence). The CDR3 is 13 amino acids. The CDR3 loop reads CASSFWVADTQYF. The CDR3 coding sequence is TGTGCCAGCAGTTTTTGGGTCGCAGATACGCAGTATTTT.

This sequence joins TRBV25-1 and TRBJ1-2; D unresolved. Between the trimmed V and J ends, which lost 4 bases and 4 bases, there was a span of 13 bases. This CDR3 contains 14 residues. CDR1 is MGHDK, CDR2 SYGVNS, per germline. The CDR3 is CASSAGAQTYGYTF. Here the CDR3 DNA reads TGTGCCAGCAGTGCCGGCGCGCAGACCTATGGCTACACCTTC.

In regard to this clone: Germline is not matched at one junction end, which may reflect a read error. The chain links TRBV18 to TRBJ1-5; D is uncertain. The CDR3 totals 13 residues. Germline V CDR1 and CDR2: KGHSH, LQKENI. The CDR3 DNA reads TGTGCCAGCTCCCCACGTGCCAATCAGCCCCAGCATTTT. This sequence encodes CASSPRANQPQHF.

The V and J genes are TRBV5-1 and TRBJ2-5; TRBD2 matches 8 bases. The CDR3 contains 15 residues. With 0 bases clipped from V and 4 bases from J, the junction kept 5 bases outside the gene matches. Looked up from germline, CDR1 is SGHRS and CDR2 is YFSETQ. The CDR3 DNA is TGCGCCAGCAGCTTGGCCACGGCGGGGGGAGAGACCCAGTACTTC. The encoded protein is CASSLATAGGETQYF.

V is TRBV5-4 and J is TRBJ2-7; 10 bases are a match to TRBD1. This CDR3 spans 15 amino acids. Per germline, CDR1 SGHNT and CDR2 YYREEE (reference sequence). The V and J ends lost 3 bases and 6 bases, in that order; junction bases with no gene match: 9. The CDR3 DNA follows: TGTGCCAGCAGCTCACCGGGACAGGGGTTTTCCGAGCAGTACTTC. Translation gives CASSSPGQGFSEQYF. The full variable domain, with the rest looked up from reference TRBV5-4 and TRBJ2-7, is ETGVTQSPTHLIKTRGQQVTLRCSSQSGHNTVSWYQQALGQGPQFIFQYYREEENGRGNFPPRFSGLQFPNYSSELNVNALELDDSALYLCASSSPGQGFSEQYFGPGTRLTVT.

The chain combines TRBV3-1 (or the pseudogene TRBV3-2) with TRBJ1-1; D gene ambiguous. CDR1 and CDR2 from the germline V gene are LGHDT and YNNKEL (reference sequence). The CDR3 covers 15 residues. The V gene lost 1 base and the J gene lost 1 base, with 10 bases spanning the gap. In DNA form, the CDR3 reads TGTGCCAGCAGCCAAGCGGGCAGAACGAACACTGAAGCTTTCTTT. Amino acids: CASSQAGRTNTEAFF.

This clone was picked up a small number of times. V usage is TRBV2 and J usage is TRBJ2-1; D gene unclear. This CDR3 spans 15 amino acids. Germline assignment: CDR1 SNHLY and CDR2 FYNNEI. V was clipped by 4 bases and J by 0 bases, with 10 bases between them. The CDR3 DNA follows: TGTGCCAGCAGTGGGGCCGGCCTCTCCTACAATGAGCAGTTCTTC. Amino acids: CASSGAGLSYNEQFF.

The chain links TRBV6-5 to TRBJ1-5, with 8 bases matching TRBD1. The germline gives CDR1 MNHEY, CDR2 SVGAGI. This CDR3 is built from 13 residues. The V gene end was trimmed by 6 bases and the J gene end by 4 bases; junction bases not matched to a gene: 2. This CDR3 reads CASRRQGNQPQHF. The CDR3 region has the DNA TGTGCCAGCAGGCGACAGGGGAATCAGCCCCAGCATTTT.

The CDR3 spells CASSPPVTYEQYF. The CDR3 nucleotides read TGTGCCAGCAGCCCACCGGTCACCTACGAGCAGTACTTC. The V gene is TRBV28, the J gene TRBJ2-7; D is unclear. V gave up 6 bases and J gave up 2 bases, with 11 bases separating them. The CDR3 contains 13 residues. Germline V gene data show CDR1 as MDHEN and CDR2 as SYDVKM.

This clone was seen a single time. The J gene is TRBJ2-7, the V gene TRBV10-3; D call uncertain. This CDR3 region has 12 residues. Germline CDR1 reads ENHRY; CDR2 reads SYGVKD. The V end was cut by 4 bases, the J end by 6 bases, with 10 bases between. The CDR3 here is CAISAHTGEQYF. CDR3 sequence (DNA): TGTGCCATCAGTGCCCACACGGGCGAGCAGTACTTC.

This rearrangement joins TRBV9 to TRBJ2-7; perhaps TRBD2 as D (6 bases). CDR1 is SGDLS and CDR2 is YYNGEE in the germline V gene. The CDR3 runs 16 residues. Trimming took 2 bases from V and 2 from J, leaving 17 bases between them. In DNA form, the CDR3 reads TGTGCCAGCAGCGTGTCTCCAGCGGGCGAACCCTACGAGCAGTACTTC. Translated: CASSVSPAGEPYEQYF.

This clone was observed a single time. This chain uses TRBV28 with TRBJ2-7, with D possibly being TRBD2 (7 bases). The ends were cut back, 6 bases at V and 4 bases at J, with 19 bases in the middle. Germline V CDR1 and CDR2: MDHEN, SYDVKM. This CDR3 spans 15 amino acids. DNA for the CDR3: TGTGCCAGCAGCCCAAGGGGGGGAGGTGGATACGAGCAGTACTTC. Translation gives CASSPRGGGGYEQYF.

This sequence joins TRBV5-1 and TRBJ1-1; no definite D call. Germline loops: CDR1 SGHRS, CDR2 YFSETQ. The germline V and J ends were trimmed by 4 bases and 1 base, with 8 bases remaining between them. The CDR3 spans 13 residues. The CDR3 sequence is CASSQDANTEAFF. CDR3 nucleotide sequence: TGCGCCAGCAGCCAGGACGCGAACACTGAAGCTTTCTTT.

In its sample, this clone was seen once. J is TRBJ2-7 and V is TRBV28; D is unresolved. CDR1 and CDR2 (germline): MDHEN, SYDVKM. This CDR3 region has 13 residues. The ends were cut back, 3 bases at V and 4 bases at J, with 10 bases in the middle. The CDR3 coding sequence is TGTGCCAGCAGTTTTGGGGTACTTTACGAGCAGTACTTC. Its translation is CASSFGVLYEQYF.

DNA of the CDR3: TGTGCCAGCCTGGAGATCATGGACACTGAAGCTTTCTTT. This gives the protein CASLEIMDTEAFF. The gene calls are TRBV6-5 and TRBJ1-1; D uncertain. V lost 8 bases and J lost 3, with 13 bases in between. Per the germline V gene, CDR1 is MNHEY and CDR2 is SVGAGI. This CDR3 region has 13 residues.

A few counts support this clone. The chain is built from TRBV27 and TRBJ2-1; D not certain. Deletions cut 2 bases from V and 4 bases from J, with 9 bases between. The CDR3 contains 14 residues. Germline loops: CDR1 MNHEY, CDR2 SMNVEV (reference sequence). The DNA for the CDR3 is TGTGCCAGCAGTTTAAGAAGGGTTTACAATGAGCAGTTCTTC. Translated, it gives CASSLRRVYNEQFF.

This clone occurred once. The CDR3 spells CASSHNPYEQYF. For the CDR3, the DNA is TGTGCCAGCAGCCATAACCCCTACGAGCAGTACTTC. The chain carries TRBV16 and TRBJ2-7; D not resolved. Per germline, CDR1 KGHSY and CDR2 FQNENV. V dropped 3 bases and J dropped 2 bases, with 5 bases sitting between them. The CDR3 is 12 residues long.

This chain links TRBV28 with TRBJ1-1, with 8 bases identical to TRBD1. The trim removed 5 bases at V and 3 bases at J, leaving 8 bases unmatched. Germline loops: CDR1 MDHEN, CDR2 SYDVKM. CDR3 length: 15 amino acids. In DNA, the CDR3 is TGTGCCAGCAGTAAACCAGGACAGGGAGACACTGAAGCTTTCTTT. Its translation is CASSKPGQGDTEAFF.

This chain connects TRBV28 to TRBJ1-2; D is possibly TRBD1 (6 bases). Germline assignment: CDR1 MDHEN and CDR2 SYDVKM. With 6 bases removed from V and 2 bases from J, the gap between germline ends came to 10 bases. The CDR3 has 13 residues. The CDR3 protein is CASRLTGNYGYTF. In DNA form, the CDR3 reads TGTGCCAGCAGGCTAACAGGGAACTATGGCTACACCTTC.

The chain employs TRBV28 and TRBJ1-4; D gene unclear. The CDR3 is 13 residues long. Trimming removed 7 bases at V and 5 bases at J, with 11 bases between. The germline gives CDR1 MDHEN, CDR2 SYDVKM. CDR3 coding DNA: TGTGCCAGCATTCCCGGCCCGAATGAAAAACTGTTTTTT. Its protein product is CASIPGPNEKLFF.

The rearrangement joins TRBV12-3 or TRBV12-4 to TRBJ2-5, with TRBD1 matching over 9 bases. The CDR3 is 13 residues long. Unmatched junction bases numbered 5, after V lost 6 bases and J lost 6 bases. The CDR3 reads CASRATGGKTQYF. DNA for the CDR3: TGTGCCAGCAGGGCGACAGGGGGAAAGACCCAGTACTTC.

The V and J genes are TRBV5-1 and TRBJ2-3; D call uncertain. V was pared by 2 bases and J by 10 bases, with 11 bases between. The CDR3 covers 12 residues. Germline loops: CDR1 SGHRS, CDR2 YFSETQ. CDR3 bases: TGCGCCAGCAGCTTTCCCCCAGAAGCGCAGTATTTT. This gives the protein CASSFPPEAQYF.

This clone was counted once. The CDR3 protein is CASSWDRGYEQYF. CDR3 in DNA: TGTGCCAGCAGTTGGGACAGGGGCTACGAGCAGTACTTC. The chain uses TRBV27 and TRBJ2-7; 10 bases line up with TRBD1. Trimming removed 4 bases from V and 3 bases from J; junction bases left unmatched: 0. CDR1 and CDR2 (germline): MNHEY, SMNVEV (reference sequence). The CDR3 length is 13 residues.

The table lists this clone with a few counts. V is TRBV5-1 and J is TRBJ1-1; no firm D call. Germline values: CDR1 SGHRS, CDR2 YFSETQ. CDR3 length: 15 amino acids. V was cut by 5 bases and J by 0 bases, with 14 bases left in between. The CDR3 nucleotides read TGCGCCAGCAGTAACGACGGATCCATGAACACTGAAGCTTTCTTT. It yields the protein CASSNDGSMNTEAFF.

J is TRBJ2-5 and V is TRBV19; D unclear. Germline assignment: CDR1 LNHDA and CDR2 SQIVND (reference sequence). CDR3 length: 15 amino acids. V lost 2 bases to trimming and J lost 2 bases, with 12 bases between them. The CDR3 nucleotides are TGTGCCAGTAGTATAACGGCACCCCCGCAAGAGACCCAGTACTTC. Protein sequence: CASSITAPPQETQYF. Using reference TRBV19 and TRBJ2-5 for the parts outside the CDR3, the full variable domain is DGGITQSPKYLFRKEGQNVTLSCEQNLNHDAMYWYRQDPGQGLRLIYYSQIVNDFQKGDIAEGYSVSREKKESFPLTVTSAQKNPTAFYLCASSITAPPQETQYFGPGTRLLVL.

The chain links TRBV9 to TRBJ2-5, with 9 bases fitting TRBD1. Trimming cost V 4 bases and J 6 bases; bases outside gene matches: 7. The CDR3 sequence is 14 residues long. Germline CDR1 is SGDLS and CDR2 is YYNGEE. DNA of the CDR3: TGTGCCAGCAGCAGGGGGACAGGGTTTCAGACCCAGTACTTC. Amino acid sequence: CASSRGTGFQTQYF.

The chain couples TRBV4-2 to TRBJ1-5; unclear D gene. The CDR3 consists of 14 residues. Germline-derived CDR1 and CDR2 are LGHNA and YNFKEQ. Trimming cost V 0 bases and J 7 bases, with 10 bases left between them. CDR3 residues: CASSQDGGNQPQHF. Written as DNA, the CDR3 is TGTGCCAGCAGCCAAGATGGCGGAAACCAGCCCCAGCATTTT.

The chain is built from TRBV19 and TRBJ2-3, with D possibly being TRBD2 (5 bases). The CDR3 consists of 14 residues. V lost 1 base to trimming and J lost 0 bases, with 5 bases between them. CDR1 and CDR2 (germline): LNHDA, SQIVND (reference sequence). CDR3 DNA sequence: TGTGCCAGTAGTATAGGACTAAGCACAGATACGCAGTATTTT. It specifies CASSIGLSTDTQYF.